This T cell receptor beta chain comes out of a study of shared clonotypes between healthy human individuals. Germline V gene data show CDR1 as MDHEN and CDR2 as SYDVKM. There are 17 residues in the CDR3. Trimming stripped 3 bases from V and 6 bases from J, with 24 bases between. Data came from immunoSEQ multiplex PCR; TCRdb stores just in-frame clones and leaves some out. The sample consists of 1.6 million or so clones, around 97% of them appearing once. The chain combines TRBV28 with TRBJ2-7, with D perhaps matching TRBD1 or TRBD2 (6 bases each). The source material was naive CD4+ T cells sorted from blood. Subset specified: CD45RA+ positively selected. The origin of this receptor is a man aged 30 to 45 in good health. CDR3 protein: CASSLGPGGGAGFEQYF. CDR3 nucleotides: TGTGCCAGCAGTTTGGGACCCGGGGGCGGCGCAGGGTTCGAGCAGTACTTC.